The 24 T cell receptor beta chains below were found in one sample sequenced in a study of human T cells and chemical hapten exposure. TCRdb reprocessed the RACE reads via MiXCR and lists one record per CDR3 protein. The sample contains tens of thousands of distinct CDR3 sequences, about 12% of which appear only once. The time point: patch test 1, 2 weeks after DPC sensitization. Described treatment: therapeutic diphenylcyclopropenone sensitization with weekly scalp DPC. The sample consisted of whole blood, taken in connection with sensitization to the hapten diphenylcyclopropenone (DPC). The receptors stem from a woman aged 60-75 years with alopecia areata. Some clones in this sample may be carry-over from other donors' samples.

This clonotype showed up just a few times. This chain links TRBV12-3 or TRBV12-4 with TRBJ1-1; no definite D call. CDR3 length equals 14 residues. Trimming cost V 1 base and J 6 bases, with 12 bases left between them. CDR3 bases: TGTGCCAGCAGTTTAGGACACACTCACGCTGAAGCTTTCTTT. This encodes CASSLGHTHAEAFF.

This clonotype was counted ten times or more. The chain is built from TRBV7-3 and TRBJ2-3, with 11 bases lining up with TRBD2. V trimming: 4 bases; J trimming: 3 bases; junction bases outside the gene matches: 3. Germline CDR1 is SGHTA and CDR2 is FQGTGA. The CDR3 sequence is 15 residues long. The CDR3 spells CASSSIAGGTDTQYF. The CDR3 DNA reads TGTGCCAGCAGCTCGATAGCGGGGGGGACAGATACGCAGTATTTT.

The sample holds a few counts of this clonotype. This chain links TRBV10-2 with TRBJ2-7, with no clear D. The CDR3 is made up of 13 amino acids. Germline loops: CDR1 WSHSY, CDR2 SAAADI. Trimming cost V 3 bases and J 7 bases, with 13 bases left between them. CDR3 in DNA: TGCGCCAGCAGTGACAATGGCCAGCGTGAGCAGTACTTC. Its protein is CASSDNGQREQYF.

This rearrangement joins TRBV10-2 to TRBJ2-2, with TRBD2 as a possible D gene (6 bases). V was clipped by 0 bases and J by 13 bases, with 9 bases between them. Germline lookup yields CDR1 WSHSY and CDR2 SAAADI. The CDR3 sequence is 12 residues long. This CDR3 is CASSESREPLFF. The CDR3 DNA follows: TGCGCCAGCAGTGAGTCACGGGAGCCGCTGTTTTTT.

The chain has TRBV2 and TRBJ2-2, with 11 bases lining up with TRBD2. The CDR3 runs 19 residues. Germline CDR1 reads SNHLY; CDR2 reads FYNNEI. After removal of 8 bases from V and 0 bases from J, the junction contained 14 bases not matched to a gene. For the CDR3, the DNA is TGTGCCAGCGAAGATAGCGGGGGGGCCGGTTATGCGAACACCGGGGAGCTGTTTTTT. This translates into CASEDSGGAGYANTGELFF.

J is TRBJ1-1 and V is TRBV20-1; 7 nucleotides agree with TRBD1. The V and J ends lost 3 bases and 0 bases, in that order; junction bases with no gene match: 7. Germline V gene data show CDR1 as DFQATT and CDR2 as SNEGSKA (reference sequence). The CDR3 length is 15 residues. The CDR3 loop is CSARITGDMNTEAFF. Here the CDR3 DNA reads TGCAGTGCTAGGATTACAGGGGACATGAACACTGAAGCTTTCTTT.

This clonotype appeared many times. V gene TRBV5-1 combines with J gene TRBJ1-3; D unresolved. The CDR3 extends over 15 amino acids. Germline CDR1 is SGHRS and CDR2 is YFSETQ. V was pared by 4 bases and J by 4 bases, with 15 bases between. In DNA form, the CDR3 reads TGCGCCAGCAGCCCTAGTTGGGCAGGAGGAAACACCATATATTTT. Protein: CASSPSWAGGNTIYF.

This clonotype was seen ten or more times. V and J are TRBV10-3 and TRBJ2-5; tentative D call: TRBD1 (5 bases). CDR3 length: 13 residues. Germline V gene sequence: CDR1 ENHRY, CDR2 SYGVKD. V was shortened by 4 bases and J by 5 bases, with 11 bases between the two germline ends. CDR3 DNA sequence: TGTGCCATCAGTGGTCGGTCAGGGGAGACCCAGTACTTC. Translation gives CAISGRSGETQYF.

This clonotype was seen at least ten times. CDR3 in DNA: TGTGCCAGCAGCGCCGGGGGAAACTACGAGCAGTACTTC. Its protein product is CASSAGGNYEQYF. V is TRBV7-6 and J is TRBJ2-7; a weak D match, TRBD2 (6 bases). Per germline, CDR1 SGHVS and CDR2 FNYEAQ. Deletions cut 5 bases from V and 3 bases from J, with 11 bases between. There are 13 residues in the CDR3.

Many counts were recorded for this clonotype. This sequence joins TRBV7-9 and TRBJ2-3; D not resolved. Germline V gene data show CDR1 as SEHNR and CDR2 as FQNEAQ (reference sequence). V lost 2 bases to trimming and J lost 0 bases, with 12 bases between them. The CDR3 totals 16 residues. The CDR3 protein is CASSLLAWGSTDTQYF. CDR3 DNA: TGTGCCAGCAGCTTATTGGCGTGGGGAAGCACAGATACGCAGTATTTT.

The genes are TRBV5-1 and TRBJ2-4; 9 nucleotides agree with TRBD2. CDR3 length: 14 amino acids. The germline gives CDR1 SGHRS, CDR2 YFSETQ. With 4 bases clipped from V and 5 bases from J, the junction kept 4 bases outside the gene matches. CDR3 sequence reads: CASSPASGENIQYF. The CDR3 DNA sequence: TGCGCCAGCAGCCCCGCTAGCGGGGAAAACATTCAGTACTTC.

This clonotype was found a few times. The CDR3 DNA reads as TGTGCCAGCAGTTTCCGGGCGGGTGAGCAGTTCTTC. This gives the protein CASSFRAGEQFF. The V call is TRBV27, the J call TRBJ2-1; tentative D call: TRBD2 (5 bases). The CDR3 totals 12 residues. Deletions cut 3 bases from V and 9 bases from J, with 9 bases between. Germline V CDR1 and CDR2: MNHEY, SMNVEV (reference sequence).

This clonotype has just a few counts. V is TRBV18 and J is TRBJ1-2, with D possibly being TRBD1 (6 bases). Between the trimmed V and J ends, which lost 3 bases and 2 bases, there was a span of 13 bases. The CDR3 is made up of 15 amino acids. Germline CDR1 reads KGHSH; CDR2 reads LQKENI. The CDR3 loop is CASSPPTGMNYGYTF. The CDR3 bases are TGTGCCAGCTCACCCCCCACAGGGATGAACTATGGCTACACCTTC.

V usage is TRBV6-1 and J usage is TRBJ2-3; D ambiguous. The V end was cut by 2 bases, the J end by 3 bases, with 3 bases between. This CDR3 region has 12 residues. The germline V gene has CDR1 MNHNS and CDR2 SASEGT. As DNA, the CDR3 is TGTGCCAGCAGTGAATTAACAGATACGCAGTATTTT. Translated: CASSELTDTQYF.

The table lists this clonotype with many counts. For the CDR3, the DNA is TGTGCCAGCAGCCCAGTCGGGGGGGGGCCGTCGGGACACACTGAAGCTTTCTTT. Encoded protein: CASSPVGGGPSGHTEAFF. The rearrangement uses TRBV7-8 and TRBJ1-1; TRBD1 is a possible D gene (6 bases). Per the germline V gene, CDR1 is SGHVS and CDR2 is FQNEAQ. This CDR3 is 18 amino acids long. Trimming removed 5 bases at V and 3 bases at J, with 25 bases between.

This clonotype came up many times. The chain links TRBV2 to TRBJ2-3; weak D call: TRBD1 (6 bases). This CDR3 contains 15 residues. V was clipped by 7 bases and J by 2 bases, with 16 bases between them. Germline CDR1 and CDR2: SNHLY and FYNNEI. This CDR3 reads CASTDLAGDTDTQYF. For the CDR3, the DNA is TGTGCCAGCACGGATTTGGCAGGGGACACAGATACGCAGTATTTT.

This clonotype has just a few counts. This chain joins TRBV20-1 and TRBJ1-4; D is undetermined. V lost 3 bases and J lost 6, with 14 bases in between. There are 14 residues in the CDR3. CDR1 DFQATT and CDR2 SNEGSKA come from the germline V gene (reference sequence). CDR3 residues: CSASEGYRYEKLFF. The DNA of the CDR3 is TGCAGTGCTAGTGAAGGGTATAGGTATGAAAAACTGTTTTTT.

The V call is TRBV11-2, the J call TRBJ1-4, with D hard to call. The CDR3 consists of 16 residues. Trimming took 3 bases from V and 8 from J, leaving 19 bases between them. The germline CDR1 and CDR2 sequences are SGHAT and FQNNGV. The CDR3 DNA reads as TGTGCCAGCAGCTTGACACCCAGGACGCCCGGGGAAAAACTGTTTTTT. The encoded protein is CASSLTPRTPGEKLFF.

This clonotype was counted many times. The chain carries TRBV18 and TRBJ2-3, with D perhaps TRBD1 (5 bases). Germline assignment: CDR1 KGHSH and CDR2 LQKENI. Trimming cost V 2 bases and J 3 bases, with 12 bases left between them. This CDR3 comprises 15 residues. The CDR3 loop is CASSPSVGVTDTQYF. In DNA, the CDR3 is TGTGCCAGCTCACCATCAGTAGGGGTGACAGATACGCAGTATTTT.

This clonotype was recorded a few times. CDR3 loop: CASRVGTSNSPLHF. CDR3 DNA sequence: TGTGCCAGCAGGGTCGGGACGTCTAATTCACCCCTCCACTTT. The chain has TRBV3-1 and TRBJ1-6, with D perhaps matching TRBD1 (5 bases). V lost 6 bases and J lost 6, with 12 bases in between. CDR1 and CDR2 (germline): LGHDT, YNNKEL (reference sequence). The CDR3 consists of 14 residues. Variable domain in full (rest from reference TRBV3-1 and TRBJ1-6): DTAVSQTPKYLVTQMGNDKSIKCEQNLGHDTMYWYKQDSKKFLKIMFSYNNKELIINETVPNRFSPKSPDKAHLNLHINSLELGDSAVYFCASRVGTSNSPLHFGNGTRLTVT.

In this sample, this clonotype turned up a few times. The rearrangement uses TRBV20-1 and TRBJ1-5; 7 positions match TRBD1. CDR1 and CDR2 (germline): DFQATT, SNEGSKA (reference sequence). The CDR3 loop spans 13 amino acids. Losses at the gene ends were 3 bases for V and 5 bases for J; bases not matched to a gene: 4. CDR3: CSASQGDYQPQHF. The CDR3, as DNA: TGCAGTGCTAGTCAGGGGGATTATCAGCCCCAGCATTTT.

This clonotype occurred many times. This chain uses TRBV7-9 with TRBJ2-3; perhaps TRBD1 as D (6 bases). The V gene's germline CDR1 is SEHNR and CDR2 FQNEAQ (reference sequence). The CDR3 is made up of 15 amino acids. V lost 6 bases and J 4 bases, leaving 17 bases between the germline ends. The CDR3 nucleotides read TGTGCCAGCAGTTCCGGACAGAATAGGGCAGATACGCAGTATTTT. Protein sequence: CASSSGQNRADTQYF.

In this sample, this clonotype turned up a few times. The rearrangement uses TRBV15 and TRBJ2-2; possible D gene TRBD1, 5 bases. Per germline, CDR1 LNHNV and CDR2 YYDKDF (reference sequence). CDR3 length: 14 amino acids. V lost 4 bases and J 1 base, leaving 7 bases between the germline ends. In DNA form, the CDR3 reads TGTGCCACCAGCACGCAGGGGAACACCGGGGAGCTGTTTTTT. It is translated as CATSTQGNTGELFF.

The J gene is TRBJ1-1, the V gene TRBV5-1, with D possibly matching TRBD1 (5 bases). CDR3 length: 16 residues. Trimming removed 2 bases at V and 0 bases at J, with 14 bases between. The germline V gene encodes CDR1 SGHRS and CDR2 YFSETQ. CDR3 DNA sequence: TGCGCCAGCAGCTTCCAATTGGCAGGGATGAACACTGAAGCTTTCTTT. It specifies CASSFQLAGMNTEAFF.